This is a list of T cell receptor beta chains from one sample in a study of T cell repertoires in cytomegalovirus infection. TCRdb ran MiXCR on the reads and lists one entry per CDR3 protein. Among approximately 500,000 distinct CDR3 sequences listed, around 11% were seen once. Sequencing used PBMCs. These receptors were collected from a human donor in good health (CMV status not recorded). Some clones in this sample may be carry-over from other donors' samples. Each CDR3 is given with its conserved first and last residue. D genes are given only for firm matches. Some rows mark clone size as missing; the rest say once, few, many or name a class of expanded clone.

d_gene	v_gene	j_gene	abundance	CDR3nt	CDR3aa
-	TRBV19	TRBJ2-1	-	TGTGCCAGTAGATTTATAGGCCGGGGGGCGAGGGGCAATGAGCAGTTCTTC	CASRFIGRGARGNEQFF
-	TRBV28	TRBJ2-3	many	TGTGCCAGCAGTTTAGCCAGGAGCACAGATACGCAGTATTTT	CASSLARSTDTQYF
TRBD2	TRBV7-2	TRBJ2-1	many	TGTGCCAGCAGCTTATTCTCGGGACTAGCTGTCCCCGATGAGCAGTTCTTC	CASSLFSGLAVPDEQFF
-	TRBV20-1	TRBJ1-6	few	TGCAGTGCTAGAGATCAGAGGGAAAGCTCCTATAATTCACCCCTCCACTTT	CSARDQRESSYNSPLHF
-	TRBV14	TRBJ1-6	many	TGTGCCAGCAGCCAACAGGGATTCTCACCCCTCCACTTT	CASSQQGFSPLHF
TRBD1	TRBV6-2/TRBV6-3	TRBJ1-1	-	TGTGCCAGCAGTTACTCCGGGACAGGGACCACTGAAGCTTTCTTT	CASSYSGTGTTEAFF
TRBD1	TRBV20-1	TRBJ1-2	-	TGCAGTGCTAGCGGACAGGGCGTTGGCTACACCTTC	CSASGQGVGYTF
TRBD1	TRBV18	TRBJ1-1	few	TGTGCCAGCTCACTCATCCCCGAGACAGGGTGGTATAATTCGGAAGCTTTCTTT	CASSLIPETGWYNSEAFF
-	TRBV28	TRBJ2-3	-	TGTGCCAGCACCGATGGGGACAAGAGGGTCAAGACAGATACGCAGTATTTT	CASTDGDKRVKTDTQYF
-	TRBV30	TRBJ2-5	-	TGTGCCTGGAGCGGGAGACCCGAGACCCAGTACTTC	CAWSGRPETQYF
-	TRBV19	TRBJ1-4	many	TGTGCCAGTAGTTCCGATCGGGCTGAAAAACTGTTTTTT	CASSSDRAEKLFF
-	TRBV6-5	TRBJ1-1	-	TGTGCCAGCAGCGACACAGGGATGAACACTGAAGCTTTCTTT	CASSDTGMNTEAFF
TRBD2	TRBV18	TRBJ2-7	-	TGTGCCAGCTCACCTAAAACTAGCGGGTTCTACGAGCAGTACTTC	CASSPKTSGFYEQYF
TRBD1	TRBV2	TRBJ1-1	few	TGTGCCACCCCAGGACAGGGGACAGACACTGAAGCTTTCTTT	CATPGQGTDTEAFF
-	TRBV7-2	TRBJ2-2	many	TGTGCCAGCAGCAACTCATTGCCGGGAGCCGGGGAGCTGTTTTTT	CASSNSLPGAGELFF
-	TRBV28	TRBJ1-1	-	TGTGCCAGCACCGACCCTGGGGGGGGGGGGAACACTGAAGCTTTCTTT	CASTDPGGGGNTEAFF
-	TRBV20-1	TRBJ2-5	few	TGCAGTGCCGAGGGTCTCCCGGAGACCCAGTACTTC	CSAEGLPETQYF
TRBD2	TRBV3-1	TRBJ2-2	few	TGTGCCAGCGGACGTAGCGGGAGACGAACCGGGGAGCTGTTTTTT	CASGRSGRRTGELFF
TRBD2	TRBV20-1	TRBJ2-7	-	TGCAGTGCTAGCCCTAGCGGAGACTACTACGAGCAGTACTTC	CSASPSGDYYEQYF
-	TRBV7-3	TRBJ2-2	many	TGTGCCAGCAGCTTGGGCAGATCCACCGGGGAGCTGTTTTTT	CASSLGRSTGELFF
TRBD2	TRBV20-1	TRBJ2-2	-	TGCAGTGCTAGAGATCCTAGCGGGAGCGGGACCGGGGAGCTGTTTTTT	CSARDPSGSGTGELFF
-	TRBV6-6	TRBJ2-7	-	TGTGCCAGCGCCCCTTCGCCGGACAGCTCCTACGAGCAGTACTTC	CASAPSPDSSYEQYF
-	TRBV2	TRBJ1-1	many	TGTGCCAGCAGGCTAGACGGCCACACTGAAGCTTTCTTT	CASRLDGHTEAFF
TRBD1	TRBV7-2	TRBJ1-2	many	TGTGCCAGCAGCACCGGACAGGCCCTTGAGGGCTACACCTTC	CASSTGQALEGYTF
-	TRBV11-3	TRBJ2-1	many	TGTGCCAGCAGCCCGAACAGGGAAACCTACAATGAGCAGTTCTTC	CASSPNRETYNEQFF
TRBD2	TRBV12-3/TRBV12-4	TRBJ2-5	many	TGTGCCAGCAGTAGGACTAGCGGGACCCAGTACTTC	CASSRTSGTQYF
-	TRBV7-2	TRBJ2-7	many	TGTGCCAGCGGCCCCCGCTACGAGCAGTACTTC	CASGPRYEQYF
-	TRBV9	TRBJ1-2	-	TGTGCCAGCAGCGAAACCGGGACGGGAGATGGCTACACCTTC	CASSETGTGDGYTF
-	TRBV20-1	TRBJ2-5	few	TGCAGTGCTAGACCCGCTGTAGAGACCCAGTACTTC	CSARPAVETQYF
TRBD1	TRBV28	TRBJ1-5	-	TGTGCCAGCAGTTCACCGACAGGGGCCACCAATCAGCCCCAGCATTTT	CASSSPTGATNQPQHF
-	TRBV7-9	TRBJ2-5	many	TGTGCCAGCCCCCAGACGGGGGAGACCCAGTACTTC	CASPQTGETQYF
-	TRBV10-3	TRBJ2-3	few	TGTGCCATCAGTGAGGGGACCACAGATACGCAGTATTTT	CAISEGTTDTQYF
TRBD2	TRBV7-2	TRBJ2-3	many	TGTGCCAGCAGCGCTAGCGGGGGGACGCAGTATTTT	CASSASGGTQYF